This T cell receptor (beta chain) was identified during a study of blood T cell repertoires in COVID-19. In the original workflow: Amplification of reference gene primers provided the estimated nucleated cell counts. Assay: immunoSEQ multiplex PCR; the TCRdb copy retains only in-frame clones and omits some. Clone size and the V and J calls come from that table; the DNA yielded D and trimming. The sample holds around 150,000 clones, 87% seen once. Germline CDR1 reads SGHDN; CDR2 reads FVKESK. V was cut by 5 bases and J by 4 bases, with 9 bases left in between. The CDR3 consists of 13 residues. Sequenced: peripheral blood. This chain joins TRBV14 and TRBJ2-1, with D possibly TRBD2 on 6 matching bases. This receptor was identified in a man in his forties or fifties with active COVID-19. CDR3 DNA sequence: TGTGCCAGCAGCTACGGGAGTTACAATGAGCAGTTCTTC. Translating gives CASSYGSYNEQFF.